A selection of T cell receptor beta chains follows, all from one sample in a study of neoadjuvant anti-PD-1 for oral cavity cancer. Clones were sequenced by immunoSEQ multiplex PCR, and TCRdb holds only the in-frame ones, with some missing. This sample yields about 15,000 clones, of which around three fifths are seen a single time; 2.5% to 3% belongs to the top ten. The input for sequencing was PBMCs, taken before nivolumab (anti-PD-1) treatment. The source of these receptors is a person aged 40 to 85 with oral cavity squamous cell carcinoma. Each CDR3 is given with its conserved first and last residue. Expanded clones are given a class, and other clones once, few, many or no size at all.

>TRBV5-1|NA
CASSLTASGSLSEQYF
>TRBV5-1|NA
CASSLAGGQKETQYF
>TRBV10-3|NA
CAISESRSLAGEETQYF
>TRBV7-6|NA
CASSLEMGNTEAFF
>TRBV6-5|NA
CASSPGGHYGYTF
>TRBV14|NA
CASSPLRENTEAFF
>TRBV6-1|NA
CASSENQGHNEQFF
>TRBV7-2|NA
CASSPATGTQHF
>TRBV19|few
CASSIVGLGNAGELFF
>TRBV25-1|NA
CASGSPGEVATGELFF
>TRBV6-5|NA
CASSYSAGGTEAFF
>TRBV6-6|NA
CASRPSDTYEQYF
>TRBV29-1|few
CSVPGTGNHEQYF
>TRBV27|NA
CASSLSGGNEQYF
>TRBV10-1|NA
CASSETLTGATTYEQYF
>TRBV5-1|few
CASSPSRQAEAFF
>TRBV6-4|NA
CASSEEGGMNTEAFF
>TRBV9|NA
CASSPGTFNNEQFF
>TRBV4-1|NA
CASSQDRGELGTEAFF
>TRBV2|few
CASSPNAERTQYF
>TRBV5-6|NA
CASSAVPGSVNTEAFF
>TRBV6-1|NA
CASTGSGLNEQFF
>TRBV30|NA
CACTIWNTDTQYF
>TRBV9|few
CASSPGGIPYGYTF
>TRBV11-2|few
CASSFGGNTEAFF
>TRBV7-9|few
CASSSAVSNQPQHF
>TRBV11-2|NA
CASSLEGGIYEQYF
>TRBV10-3|few
CAISELVGSGELFF
>TRBV2|medium-sized
CASSEGRNGEPQHF
>TRBV10-1|NA
CASSESGGDTQYF
>TRBV6-1|once
CASSRREEQFF
>TRBV2|NA
CASRRRAGPNANYGYTF
>TRBV5-1|NA
CASSLAGTTYEQYF
>TRBV6-1|NA
CATADRAGTGELFF
>TRBV14|few
CASSQLGTGVHEQYF
>TRBV6-1|NA
CASIRANTGELFF
>TRBV6-1|NA
CASSVWASGDRTGYNEQFF
>TRBV6-1|few
CASSEDAGSEAFF
>TRBV10-3|NA
CAAGQGTYEQYF
>TRBV2|few
CASSEGTSRRSYEQYF
>TRBV28|NA
CASTSRLAGGETQYF
>TRBV7-3|NA
CASSLMRVEGLGELFF
>TRBV5-1|NA
CASSLRDLKNIQYF
>TRBV5-4|few
CASSPDVGSYEQYF
>TRBV30|NA
CAWSVRPGGYTF
>TRBV9|NA
CASSVEGTKLSYTF
>TRBV6-1|few
CASSERGVTRNTGELFF
>TRBV5-1|NA
CASSWGGGVAYEQYF
>TRBV25-1|NA
CASSEGDRVTGELFF
>TRBV7-8|NA
CASSQGVGLRTTGELFF
>TRBV11-2|NA
CASSLDGAGGNTGELFF
>TRBV30|once
CALTGGAGTNEKLFF
>TRBV9|NA
CASSVSGVGETQYF
>TRBV12-5|NA
CASGSLRGTDTQYF
>TRBV9|NA
CASSARQGKDTQYF
>TRBV28|few
CASSWTTSYEQYF
>TRBV29-1|NA
CSVDSSDSYNEQFF
>TRBV29-1|NA
CSVEDLADTQYF
>TRBV2|NA
CASRPGQSNEQFF
>TRBV6-1|NA
CASRGQNGYTF